This T cell receptor beta chain was found in a study of cytomegalovirus exposure and HLA in healthy donors. Study-wide results and limits: Overall, approximately 150 TCR beta chains were annotated as cytomegalovirus-associated. What a later analysis reportedly showed was that an Asian-associated ancestry cluster had fewer N-insertions than the roughly 670-donor mean.

As to this clone: Its antigen is not identified.

Primers for the PCR totalled 60 Vbeta and 13 Jbeta. TCRdb's copy holds only in-frame clones and misses some; the assay was immunoSEQ multiplex PCR. The table shows 90,000 to 120,000 clones, with approximately 76% occurring only once. CDR3 size: 15 residues. CDR1 and CDR2 (germline): SGHTA, FQGTGA. The V gene end was trimmed by 5 bases and the J gene end by 7 bases; junction bases not matched to a gene: 5. Sequencing was performed on PBMCs. This TCR derives from a woman in her late teens or twenties in good health and CMV-seropositive. The gene calls are TRBV7-3 and TRBJ2-1; 13 bases agree with TRBD2. The CDR3 DNA follows: TGTGCCAGCAGCCCCGGGACTAGCGGGATTAATGAGCAGTTCTTC. Translation: CASSPGTSGINEQFF.